Shown below are 22 T cell receptor beta chains from a single sample sequenced in a study of blood T cell repertoires in COVID-19. Clones were read by immunoSEQ multiplex PCR, and TCRdb kept only the in-frame ones, dropping some. This sample has 300,000 to 350,000 clones, with more than 75% found just once. The sample consisted of PBMCs or T cells enriched from blood (not recorded which). The receptors stem from a woman aged 25 to 39 who had recovered from COVID-19.

This rearrangement joins TRBV5-1 to TRBJ2-7; 9 bases are shared with TRBD1. The V gene's germline CDR1 is SGHRS and CDR2 YFSETQ. J gave up 3 bases and V 0 bases, and 4 bases lay outside the gene matches. This CDR3 comprises 15 residues. CDR3 region: CASSLEPTGGYEQYF. DNA of the CDR3: TGCGCCAGCAGCTTGGAGCCGACAGGGGGCTACGAGCAGTACTTC.

V gene TRBV12-3 or TRBV12-4 combines with J gene TRBJ1-1; D is undetermined. V shed 3 bases and J shed 0 bases, with 5 bases lying between them. The CDR3 covers 13 residues. The CDR3 region has the DNA TGTGCCAGCAGTTTCTCGGTGAACACTGAAGCTTTCTTT. Its translation: CASSFSVNTEAFF.

V is TRBV9 and J is TRBJ1-2; a weak D match, TRBD1 (5 bases). This CDR3 is built from 12 residues. V lost 6 bases, J lost 4 bases, and 10 bases lay in between. Germline assignment: CDR1 SGDLS and CDR2 YYNGEE. The CDR3 region is CASMSGFYGYTF. The DNA for the CDR3 is TGTGCCAGCATGTCAGGGTTCTATGGCTACACCTTC.

The gene calls are TRBV14 and TRBJ1-2; tentative D call: TRBD1 (5 bases). Deletions cut 0 bases from V and 6 bases from J, with 11 bases between. The CDR3 runs to 14 residues. Germline CDR1 and CDR2: SGHDN and FVKESK. In DNA, the CDR3 is TGTGCCAGCAGCCAAGAACGGTGGGGCCATGGCTACACCTTC. Residues: CASSQERWGHGYTF. The whole variable domain, remainder taken from reference TRBV14 and TRBJ1-2, is EAGVTQFPSHSVIEKGQTVTLRCDPISGHDNLYWYRRVMGKEIKFLLHFVKESKQDESGMPNNRFLAERTGGTYSTLKVQPAELEDSGVYFCASSQERWGHGYTFGSGTRLTVV.

This clone was counted only a few times. The chain is built from TRBV7-2 and TRBJ1-3, with 7 positions matching TRBD1. CDR1 and CDR2 (germline): SGHTA, FQGNSA. The CDR3 sequence is 16 residues long. Trimming removed 5 bases from V and 2 bases from J; junction bases left unmatched: 9. CDR3 coding DNA: TGTGCCAGCAGCGCCCGACAGGGTCTGACTGGAAACACCATATATTTT. Translating it yields CASSARQGLTGNTIYF.

The chain joins TRBV3-1 (or the pseudogene TRBV3-2) to TRBJ2-5, with TRBD1 matching 9 bases. CDR1 and CDR2 (germline): LGHDT, YNNKEL (reference sequence). Germline trimming cut 4 bases from V and 2 bases from J; bases unmatched to any gene: 2. This CDR3 is built from 14 residues. The CDR3: CASSLDRGQETQYF. CDR3 bases: TGTGCCAGCAGCCTCGACAGGGGGCAAGAGACCCAGTACTTC.

On this clone: At one end the junction does not follow the germline gene, possibly because of a read error. The V gene is TRBV15, the J gene TRBJ2-1; 8 nucleotides align to TRBD1. CDR1 is LNHNV and CDR2 is YYDKDF in the germline V gene (reference sequence). The CDR3 runs to 15 residues. DNA for the CDR3: TGTGCTACCAGCGGACAGGGCTGGTACTACAATGAGCAGTTCTTC. Its protein is CATSGQGWYYNEQFF. The full variable domain, its missing parts supplied by reference TRBV15 and TRBJ2-1, is DAMVIQNPRYQVTQFGKPVTLSCSQTLNHNVMYWYQQKSSQAPKLLFHYYDKDFNNEADTPDNFQSRRPNTSFCFLDIRSPGLGDTAMYLCATSGQGWYYNEQFFGPGTRLTVL.

The chain links TRBV10-1 to TRBJ1-4; 9 positions match TRBD1. This CDR3 spans 14 amino acids. Germline-derived CDR1 and CDR2 are WNHNN and SYGVQD (reference sequence). Trimming took 10 bases from V and 5 from J; bases not matched to a gene: 8. CDR3 sequence reads: CATQRDRVNEKLFF. For the CDR3, the DNA is TGCGCCACCCAACGGGACAGGGTGAATGAAAAACTGTTTTTT.

The rearrangement links TRBV7-2 to TRBJ2-1; possible D gene TRBD1, 5 bases. V lost 5 bases and J 2 bases, leaving 10 bases between the germline ends. The CDR3 loop spans 14 amino acids. The V gene's germline CDR1 is SGHTA and CDR2 FQGNSA. The CDR3 DNA follows: TGTGCCAGCAGCACCCGACAGACCTACAATGAGCAGTTCTTC. It yields the protein CASSTRQTYNEQFF.

The V call is TRBV9, the J call TRBJ2-1; 7 nucleotides align to TRBD2. CDR3 length: 15 residues. From germline, CDR1 is SGDLS and CDR2 YYNGEE. The trim removed 0 bases at V and 4 bases at J, leaving 4 bases unmatched. CDR3 loop: CASSVAPLAYNEQFF. The DNA of the CDR3 is TGTGCCAGCAGCGTAGCTCCACTAGCGTACAATGAGCAGTTCTTC.

The V call is TRBV30, the J call TRBJ2-3; TRBD1 aligns across 8 bases. The CDR3 runs to 16 residues. V gave up 0 bases and J gave up 2 bases; unmatched junction bases: 7. Germline values: CDR1 GTSNPN, CDR2 SVGIG (reference sequence). The DNA for the CDR3 is TGTGCCTGGAGTGTACAAACAGGGGGGATCACAGATACGCAGTATTTT. The encoded protein is CAWSVQTGGITDTQYF.

This chain uses TRBV10-3 with TRBJ1-2; the D gene is possibly TRBD1 (5 bases). This CDR3 region has 16 residues. Trimming removed 2 bases at V and 0 bases at J, with 13 bases between. CDR1 is ENHRY, CDR2 SYGVKD, per germline. This CDR3 is CAISEKRGGANYGYTF. In DNA, the CDR3 is TGTGCCATCAGTGAGAAAAGGGGCGGAGCTAACTATGGCTACACCTTC.

This chain links TRBV10-3 with TRBJ1-2; 7 positions agree with TRBD1. Germline lookup yields CDR1 ENHRY and CDR2 SYGVKD. Losses at the gene ends were 4 bases for V and 0 bases for J; bases not matched to a gene: 5. This CDR3 has 15 residues. The CDR3: CAISGQGQANYGYTF. The CDR3 region has the DNA TGTGCCATCAGTGGACAGGGTCAAGCTAACTATGGCTACACCTTC.

The chain carries TRBV5-6 and TRBJ1-4, with 7 bases matching TRBD1. Per germline, CDR1 SGHDT and CDR2 YYEEEE. The junction had 5 bases not matched to a gene; V was cut back by 1 base and J by 2 bases. This CDR3 is 16 amino acids long. The CDR3 sequence is CASSLTGDRTNEKLFF. For the CDR3, the DNA is TGTGCCAGCAGCTTGACAGGGGATCGGACTAATGAAAAACTGTTTTTT.

This rearrangement joins TRBV3-1 (or the pseudogene TRBV3-2) to TRBJ1-2; 7 bases align to TRBD1. Germline assignment: CDR1 LGHDT and CDR2 YNNKEL (reference sequence). Trimming removed 2 bases from V and 6 bases from J; junction bases left unmatched: 6. This CDR3 has 14 amino acids. The CDR3 protein is CASSQLDRLHGYTF. The CDR3 DNA sequence: TGTGCCAGCAGCCAATTGGACAGGCTTCATGGCTACACCTTC.

V gene TRBV28 combines with J gene TRBJ1-1; the D is unclear. Trimming cost V 2 bases and J 4 bases, with 17 bases left between them. CDR1 and CDR2 from the germline V gene are MDHEN and SYDVKM. CDR3 size: 16 residues. The CDR3 protein is CASSLPSGLGVTEAFF. The CDR3 nucleotides read TGTGCCAGCAGTTTACCCTCGGGCCTGGGAGTCACTGAAGCTTTCTTT. Full variable domain (remainder filled in from reference TRBV28 and TRBJ1-1): DVKVTQSSRYLVKRTGEKVFLECVQDMDHENMFWYRQDPGLGLRLIYFSYDVKMKEKGDIPEGYSVSREKKERFSLILESASTNQTSMYLCASSLPSGLGVTEAFFGQGTRLTVV.

The chain combines TRBV9 with TRBJ2-5, with a possible D match to TRBD1 (6 bases). V dropped 3 bases and J dropped 5 bases, with 20 bases sitting between them. The CDR3 spans 16 residues. The germline V gene encodes CDR1 SGDLS and CDR2 YYNGEE. The CDR3 here is CASSGTAPGPKETQYF. CDR3 in DNA: TGTGCCAGCAGCGGGACAGCGCCGGGACCAAAGGAGACCCAGTACTTC.

This chain joins TRBV28 and TRBJ2-7; 9 nucleotides match TRBD1. From germline, CDR1 is MDHEN and CDR2 SYDVKM. This CDR3 contains 15 residues. The V and J ends lost 5 bases and 0 bases, in that order; junction bases with no gene match: 5. CDR3 in amino acids: CASSNNRGRSYEQYF. The CDR3 DNA sequence: TGTGCCAGCAGTAATAACAGGGGGCGCTCCTACGAGCAGTACTTC.

The chain has TRBV14 and TRBJ2-3, with 13 positions matching TRBD2. Germline V gene sequence: CDR1 SGHDN, CDR2 FVKESK. This CDR3 region has 15 residues. With V trimmed by 4 bases and J by 6 bases, 4 bases remained unmatched. CDR3 bases: TGTGCCAGCAGCCCCCGACTAGCGGGGGGTGATACGCAGTATTTT. It translates to CASSPRLAGGDTQYF.

This chain links TRBV10-3 with TRBJ1-4; 9 nucleotides line up with TRBD1. The CDR3 runs 17 residues. J lost 2 bases, V lost 4 bases, and 8 bases had no gene match. Germline V gene sequence: CDR1 ENHRY, CDR2 SYGVKD. CDR3 DNA: TGTGCCATCAGTGTAGGACAGGGGACGAGGACTAATGAAAAACTGTTTTTT. This codes for CAISVGQGTRTNEKLFF.

The V gene is TRBV7-9, the J gene TRBJ1-1; D is uncertain. V was cut by 2 bases and J by 5 bases, with 12 bases left in between. Germline lookup yields CDR1 SEHNR and CDR2 FQNEAQ (reference sequence). CDR3 length equals 14 residues. CDR3 sequence: CASSLITGGTEAFF. In DNA, the CDR3 is TGTGCCAGCAGCTTAATCACTGGAGGGACTGAAGCTTTCTTT.

The chain joins TRBV3-1 (or the pseudogene TRBV3-2) to TRBJ1-1; TRBD1 aligns across 9 bases. V shed 0 bases, J shed 1 base, and the junction held 3 bases outside the gene matches. The germline V gene has CDR1 LGHDT and CDR2 YNNKEL (reference sequence). The CDR3 sequence is 16 residues long. CDR3 nucleotides: TGTGCCAGCAGCCAAGAAGGGACAGGGCGGAACACTGAAGCTTTCTTT. This encodes CASSQEGTGRNTEAFF.